This T cell receptor beta chain stems from a study of cytomegalovirus exposure and HLA in healthy donors. About this clone itself: Its antigen is still unknown. Sequence at one end of the junction differs from germline and may be a read error.

PCR used 60 Vbeta primers and 13 Jbeta primers. Measured with immunoSEQ multiplex PCR; TCRdb has only the in-frame clones, and not every one. Found here are 200,000 or so clones, more than 75% of them singletons; the top ten hold over 1%. General study points: Cytomegalovirus-associated status was assigned to 150 to 200 TCR beta chains.

Germline V gene sequence: CDR1 SSHAT, CDR2 FNYEAQ (reference sequence). This CDR3 is 19 amino acids long. The sequenced sample consisted of PBMCs. V and J are TRBV7-7 and TRBJ2-5, with 13 nucleotides matching TRBD2. This TCR was recovered from a man under 40 in good health and CMV-seronegative. The CDR3 bases are TGTGCTAGCAGCTTAGCACTAGCGGGAGGGCCGAGGGGGTCAGAGACCCAGTACTTC. Protein product: CASSLALAGGPRGSETQYF. Looking up the rest from reference TRBV7-7 and TRBJ2-5 gives the full variable domain: GAGVSQSPRYKVTKRGQDVTLRCDPISSHATLYWYQQALGQGPEFLTYFNYEAQPDKSGLPSDRFSAERPEGSISTLTIQRTEQRDSAMYRCASSLALAGGPRGSETQYFGPGTRLLVL.